This TCR beta chain was identified in a study of control samples from healthy donors and cancer patients. The length of the CDR3 is 12 residues. V lost 8 bases and J 6 bases, leaving 15 bases between the germline ends. CDR1 is SGDLS, CDR2 YYNGEE, per germline. Data came from immunoSEQ multiplex PCR; TCRdb stores just in-frame clones and leaves some out. Of around 45,000 clones in the sample, roughly 77% were seen once. The sample comprised formalin-fixed, paraffin-embedded tissue. V and J are TRBV9 and TRBJ2-7, with a tentative D call TRBD1 (5 bases). The receptor's source is a male donor with melanoma. The CDR3 DNA reads as TGTGCCAGGGGGCGGAAGATGGGCGAGCAGTACTTC. This sequence encodes CARGRKMGEQYF.